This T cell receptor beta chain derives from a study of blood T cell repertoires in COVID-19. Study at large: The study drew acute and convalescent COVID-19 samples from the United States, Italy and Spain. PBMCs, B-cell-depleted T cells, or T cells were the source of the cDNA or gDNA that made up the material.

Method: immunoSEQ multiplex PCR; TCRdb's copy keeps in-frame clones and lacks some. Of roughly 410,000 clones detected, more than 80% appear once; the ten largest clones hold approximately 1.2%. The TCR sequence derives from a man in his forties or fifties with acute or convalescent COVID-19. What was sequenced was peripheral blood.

CDR3 sequence reads: CASRMTGLGNYGYTF. In DNA form, the CDR3 reads TGTGCCAGCAGAATGACAGGTCTCGGAAACTATGGCTACACCTTC. The V call is TRBV6-5, the J call TRBJ1-2, with D perhaps matching TRBD1 (6 bases). V lost 6 bases and J lost 2, with 16 bases in between. Germline V gene data show CDR1 as MNHEY and CDR2 as SVGAGI. The CDR3 sequence is 15 residues long.